The 29 T cell receptor beta chains in this list originate from one sample, sequenced in a study of T-cell reconstitution after alpha-beta-depleted transplantation in children. Unique molecular identifiers were incorporated into the prepared TCRbeta library. TCRdb re-derived calls from the PCR reads in MiXCR, one entry per CDR3 protein. The profile shows about 460,000 distinct CDR3 sequences, roughly a tenth of them singletons. Here the sequenced sample was PBMCs, taken before TCRalphabeta/CD19-depleted stem cell transplant. These receptors originate from a child younger than 10 with inherited bone marrow failure, due to receive a stem cell transplant.

For this clonotype: One base away lies a much larger clone, so this may be a sequencing read error. The chain recombines TRBV2 with TRBJ2-2, with D possibly matching TRBD2 (7 bases). CDR1 and CDR2 (germline): SNHLY, FYNNEI. Trimming took off 9 bases at V and 4 bases at J, with 21 bases between the two ends. The CDR3 totals 16 residues. CDR3 DNA: TGTGCCAGAGGGGGACTCGGGACTAAAGGCACCGGGGAGCTGTTTTTT. Protein product: CARGGLGTKGTGELFF.

This clonotype was counted only a few times. This chain connects TRBV2 to TRBJ2-1; possible D gene TRBD2, 6 bases. This CDR3 comprises 13 residues. Germline V gene data show CDR1 as SNHLY and CDR2 as FYNNEI. Trimming left V 6 bases short and J 5 bases short, with 11 bases between. The CDR3 DNA reads as TGTGCCAGCAGGGCCGGGACTCACAATGAGCAGTTCTTC. Its translation is CASRAGTHNEQFF.

Ten or more counts support this clonotype. J is TRBJ2-2 and V is TRBV15; D call uncertain. V was pared by 1 base and J by 5 bases, with 2 bases between. This CDR3 has 12 residues. Per germline, CDR1 LNHNV and CDR2 YYDKDF (reference sequence). CDR3 protein: CATSRATGELFF. CDR3 coding DNA: TGTGCCACCAGCAGAGCTACCGGGGAGCTGTTTTTT.

This clonotype was detected only a few times. This chain joins TRBV25-1 and TRBJ1-2, with unresolved D. Between the trimmed V and J ends, which lost 2 bases and 4 bases, there was a span of 8 bases. Germline-derived CDR1 and CDR2 are MGHDK and SYGVNS. The CDR3 consists of 13 residues. The CDR3 region is CASSESQLYGYTF. The CDR3 region has the DNA TGTGCCAGCAGTGAAAGCCAGCTCTATGGCTACACCTTC.

This clonotype has at least ten counts. This chain joins TRBV6-5 and TRBJ2-3, with a weak D call TRBD2 (6 bases). Germline CDR1 and CDR2: MNHEY and SVGAGI. V was shortened by 1 base and J by 2 bases, with 10 bases between the two germline ends. The CDR3 is 15 residues long. CDR3 sequence (DNA): TGTGCCAGCAGTTACTTTGCGGGGTCCACAGATACGCAGTATTTT. Residues: CASSYFAGSTDTQYF.

In regard to this clonotype: This sequence may be a read error, since a much larger clone differs from it by one base. The rearrangement joins TRBV7-9 to TRBJ2-7; a possible D gene is TRBD1 (5 bases). The CDR3 consists of 13 residues. Germline V gene lookup returns CDR1 SEHNR and CDR2 FQNEAQ (reference sequence). The CDR3 here is CASSFPGLDEQCF. The DNA for the CDR3 is TGTGCCAGCAGCTTTCCAGGGTTAGACGAGCAGTGCTTC.

This clonotype was seen ten or more times. The chain couples TRBV29-1 to TRBJ1-2; 8 nucleotides agree with TRBD1. V shed 7 bases, J shed 1 base, and the junction held 8 bases outside the gene matches. This CDR3 spans 14 amino acids. Germline V gives CDR1 SQVTM, CDR2 ANQGSEA. The CDR3 reads CSALTGEDNYGYTF. The CDR3 DNA follows: TGCAGCGCCCTGACAGGGGAGGATAACTATGGCTACACCTTC.

This clonotype was counted ten times or more. The gene calls are TRBV7-9 and TRBJ2-1; tentatively, D is TRBD1 (5 bases). Trimming shortened V by 5 bases and J by 0 bases, and 14 bases separated the two germline ends. The CDR3 has 16 residues. The germline V gene has CDR1 SEHNR and CDR2 FQNEAQ (reference sequence). For the CDR3, the DNA is TGTGCCAGCAGCCCTCGGGCAGGGTTCTCCTACAATGAGCAGTTCTTC. As protein: CASSPRAGFSYNEQFF.

The gene calls are TRBV27 and TRBJ2-7; D gene uncertain. The CDR3 is made up of 14 amino acids. From germline, CDR1 is MNHEY and CDR2 SMNVEV (reference sequence). V lost 5 bases to trimming and J lost 3 bases, with 14 bases between them. This chain's CDR3 is CASSVRAVIYEQYF. In nucleotides, the CDR3 is TGTGCCAGCAGTGTTAGGGCAGTGATCTACGAGCAGTACTTC.

The CDR3 nucleotides read TGTGCCATCAGTCCAGACCGGGTGCAAGCCTACGAGCAGTACTTC. Protein sequence: CAISPDRVQAYEQYF. This chain links TRBV10-3 with TRBJ2-7; no clear D. The CDR3 is made up of 15 amino acids. V lost 5 bases and J 2 bases, leaving 16 bases between the germline ends. In germline, CDR1 is ENHRY, CDR2 SYGVKD.

This chain connects TRBV2 to TRBJ2-7; D remains ambiguous. The CDR3 is made up of 11 amino acids. Trimming took off 8 bases at V and 3 bases at J, with 8 bases between the two ends. Germline CDR1 reads SNHLY; CDR2 reads FYNNEI. CDR3 coding DNA: TGTGCCAGCCTGCAGTTCTACGAGCAGTACTTC. The encoded protein is CASLQFYEQYF.

Many counts were recorded for this clonotype. J is TRBJ2-5 and V is TRBV20-1; TRBD2 matches at 9 bases. The J segment lost 0 bases and the V segment lost 3 bases, leaving 5 bases of the junction unmatched. CDR1 and CDR2 from the germline V gene are DFQATT and SNEGSKA (reference sequence). This CDR3 spans 15 amino acids. The CDR3 DNA follows: TGCAGTGCTAGGGCGGCTAGCGGGGACCAAGAGACCCAGTACTTC. Its translation: CSARAASGDQETQYF.

This clonotype was seen more than once but under ten times. The V and J genes are TRBV6-2 or TRBV6-3 and TRBJ1-5; D is perhaps TRBD1 (5 bases). The CDR3 is 15 amino acids. The ends were cut back, 4 bases at V and 3 bases at J, with 13 bases in the middle. The germline gives CDR1 MNHEY, CDR2 SVGEGT. The CDR3 sequence: CASSWDGEDNQPQHF. CDR3 nucleotides: TGTGCCAGCAGTTGGGACGGAGAGGACAATCAGCCCCAGCATTTT.

This clonotype appeared many times. The chain carries TRBV7-6 and TRBJ2-1; perhaps TRBD2 as D (6 bases). The germline V and J ends were trimmed by 3 bases and 5 bases, with 14 bases remaining between them. From germline, CDR1 is SGHVS and CDR2 FNYEAQ. CDR3 length: 15 amino acids. CDR3 loop: CASSFSLAGHNEQFF. The CDR3 bases are TGTGCCAGCAGCTTCTCACTAGCAGGACACAATGAGCAGTTCTTC.

In this sample, this clonotype turned up many times. The chain recombines TRBV4-2 with TRBJ2-1; D may be TRBD2 (6 bases). In germline, CDR1 is LGHNA, CDR2 YNFKEQ. The CDR3 is 14 residues long. Trimming cost V 1 base and J 10 bases, with 14 bases left between them. The CDR3 here is CASSQGPGLIEQFF. CDR3 DNA sequence: TGTGCCAGCAGCCAAGGACCGGGACTTATCGAGCAGTTCTTC.

For this clonotype: A read error may be the cause here, since a much bigger clone is one base away. This chain connects TRBV29-1 to TRBJ2-5; tentative D call: TRBD2 (5 bases). The CDR3 is made up of 13 amino acids. In germline, CDR1 is SQVTM, CDR2 ANQGSEA. The CDR3 protein is CSVEDEGVETQCF. CDR3 sequence (DNA): TGCAGCGTTGAAGATGAGGGAGTCGAGACCCAGTGCTTC.

This chain connects TRBV7-6 to TRBJ2-1; 9 nucleotides agree with TRBD2. Trimming took 4 bases from V and 5 from J; bases not matched to a gene: 9. Looked up from germline, CDR1 is SGHVS and CDR2 is FNYEAQ. The CDR3 spans 16 residues. The CDR3 DNA follows: TGTGCCAGCAGCTCACTGGGGGCTAGCGGGGACAATGAGCAGTTCTTC. Its translation: CASSSLGASGDNEQFF.

On this clonotype: A much larger clone lies one base from this, so it may be a read error. A read error is likely, as this CDR3 ends without the conserved phenylalanine or tryptophan. V gene TRBV6-5 combines with J gene TRBJ2-7, with TRBD2 identical over 10 bases. The CDR3 contains 15 residues. J was trimmed by 4 bases and V by 4 bases; bases with no gene match: 7. CDR1 is MNHEY, CDR2 SVGAGI, per germline. CDR3 amino acids: CASSLPGLAPYEQYS. The CDR3 nucleotides are TGTGCCAGCAGTTTGCCGGGACTAGCGCCATACGAGCAGTACTCC.

The sample holds many counts of this clonotype. The rearrangement links TRBV29-1 to TRBJ2-3, with a possible D match to TRBD2 (5 bases). Trimming removed 2 bases from V and 0 bases from J, with 9 bases in between. Germline CDR1 is SQVTM and CDR2 is ANQGSEA. There are 14 residues in the CDR3. The CDR3 sequence is CSVERTSSTDTQYF. For the CDR3, the DNA is TGCAGCGTTGAAAGGACTTCTAGCACAGATACGCAGTATTTT.

At least ten counts were recorded for this clonotype. The gene calls are TRBV7-2 and TRBJ2-3, with 9 bases identical to TRBD2. The CDR3 is 14 amino acids. Germline V CDR1 and CDR2: SGHTA, FQGNSA. Unmatched junction bases numbered 2, after V lost 2 bases and J lost 5 bases. The CDR3 sequence is CASSLSLAGDTQYF. Written as DNA, the CDR3 is TGTGCCAGCAGCTTATCACTAGCGGGAGATACGCAGTATTTT. Full variable domain (remainder filled in from reference TRBV7-2 and TRBJ2-3): GAGVSQSPSNKVTEKGKDVELRCDPISGHTALYWYRQSLGQGLEFLIYFQGNSAPDKSGLPSDRFSAERTGGSVSTLTIQRTQQEDSAVYLCASSLSLAGDTQYFGPGTRLTVL.

This clonotype was detected many times. V and J are TRBV29-1 and TRBJ2-1, with 10 positions matching TRBD2. The CDR3 length is 15 residues. J was trimmed by 3 bases and V by 6 bases; bases with no gene match: 8. CDR1 and CDR2 (germline): SQVTM, ANQGSEA. The CDR3 DNA is TGCAGCGTCGCCCGGAGACTAGCGGGCTACAATGAGCAGTTCTTC. It yields the protein CSVARRLAGYNEQFF.

This clonotype showed up many times. The chain links TRBV20-1 to TRBJ1-6; 9 nucleotides line up with TRBD1. Germline V gene sequence: CDR1 DFQATT, CDR2 SNEGSKA (reference sequence). V lost 1 base and J lost 7; bases outside the gene matches: 2. The CDR3 totals 14 residues. Here the CDR3 DNA reads TGCAGTGCTAGAGGGGACAGGGAGAATTCACCCCTCCACTTT. Protein product: CSARGDRENSPLHF.

This clonotype was found many times. V is TRBV10-3 and J is TRBJ2-5, with TRBD2 as a possible D gene (5 bases). The V and J ends lost 11 bases and 5 bases respectively, with 18 bases between them. The germline gives CDR1 ENHRY, CDR2 SYGVKD. The CDR3 is made up of 13 amino acids. CDR3: CAPSSGYLETQYF. The CDR3 DNA sequence: TGTGCCCCCTCGTCGGGGTATCTTGAGACCCAGTACTTC.

This clonotype was seen a few times. The rearrangement uses TRBV28 and TRBJ1-5; a possible D gene is TRBD1 (6 bases). CDR3 length: 17 amino acids. Trimming left V 6 bases short and J 0 bases short, with 18 bases between. The germline V gene encodes CDR1 MDHEN and CDR2 SYDVKM. CDR3 in amino acids: CASSYLLRDTSNQPQHF. The CDR3 DNA reads TGTGCCAGCAGCTACCTCTTGCGGGACACTAGCAATCAGCCCCAGCATTTT. Supplemented by reference TRBV28 and TRBJ1-5, the full variable domain reads DVKVTQSSRYLVKRTGEKVFLECVQDMDHENMFWYRQDPGLGLRLIYFSYDVKMKEKGDIPEGYSVSREKKERFSLILESASTNQTSMYLCASSYLLRDTSNQPQHFGDGTRLSIL.

This clonotype was observed many times. The chain combines TRBV6-5 with TRBJ2-3; TRBD1 might be the D (6 bases). This CDR3 comprises 15 residues. Trimming removed 6 bases from V and 0 bases from J, with 13 bases in between. In germline, CDR1 is MNHEY, CDR2 SVGAGI. The CDR3 loop reads CASSHYRASTDTQYF. In DNA form, the CDR3 reads TGTGCCAGCAGCCACTACAGGGCTAGCACAGATACGCAGTATTTT.

This chain links TRBV5-6 with TRBJ2-3; D may correspond to TRBD1 or TRBD2 (5 bases each). The CDR3 has 14 amino acids. V gave up 4 bases and J gave up 0 bases, with 9 bases separating them. CDR1 SGHDT and CDR2 YYEEEE come from the germline V gene. The CDR3 DNA reads TGTGCCAGCAGCCGGGACCAAAGCACAGATACGCAGTATTTT. This sequence encodes CASSRDQSTDTQYF.

In its sample, this clonotype was seen many times. This chain links TRBV4-3 with TRBJ2-4; either TRBD1 or TRBD2 may supply D (5 bases each). Germline V gene data show CDR1 as LGHNA and CDR2 as YSLEER. The CDR3 is 15 residues long. Trimming shortened V by 3 bases and J by 4 bases, and 13 bases separated the two germline ends. Here the CDR3 DNA reads TGCGCCAGCAGCCACTGGGGACCAATAAAAAACATTCAGTACTTC. Protein sequence: CASSHWGPIKNIQYF.

Many counts were recorded for this clonotype. V is TRBV5-1 and J is TRBJ2-1; 14 nucleotides line up with TRBD2. Germline CDR1 reads SGHRS; CDR2 reads YFSETQ. V was clipped by 4 bases and J by 8 bases; unmatched bases: 11. CDR3 length: 17 residues. In nucleotides, the CDR3 is TGCGCCAGCAGCCCCGGACTAGCGGGAGGAAGAGTGGATGAGCAGTTCTTC. Protein product: CASSPGLAGGRVDEQFF.

This clonotype was found many times. The CDR3 sequence is CAISKSTGRTSGNTIYF. The CDR3 coding sequence is TGTGCCATCAGCAAATCGACAGGAAGGACCTCTGGAAACACCATATATTTT. The chain carries TRBV10-3 and TRBJ1-3, with a possible D match to TRBD1 (6 bases). Germline V lookup: CDR1 ENHRY, CDR2 SYGVKD. The CDR3 has 17 amino acids. V lost 6 bases and J lost 0, with 18 bases in between.